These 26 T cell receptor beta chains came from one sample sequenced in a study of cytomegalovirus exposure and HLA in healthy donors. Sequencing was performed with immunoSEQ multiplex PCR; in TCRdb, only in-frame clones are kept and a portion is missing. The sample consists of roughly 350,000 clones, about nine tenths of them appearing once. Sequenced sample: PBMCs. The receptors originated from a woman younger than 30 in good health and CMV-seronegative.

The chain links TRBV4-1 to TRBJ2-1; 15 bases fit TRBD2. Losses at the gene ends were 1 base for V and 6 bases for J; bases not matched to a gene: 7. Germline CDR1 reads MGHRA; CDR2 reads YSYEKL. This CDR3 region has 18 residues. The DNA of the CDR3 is TGCGCCAGCAGCCAAGTGGACCTGGGACTAGCGGGAGGCAATGAGCAGTTCTTC. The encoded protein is CASSQVDLGLAGGNEQFF.

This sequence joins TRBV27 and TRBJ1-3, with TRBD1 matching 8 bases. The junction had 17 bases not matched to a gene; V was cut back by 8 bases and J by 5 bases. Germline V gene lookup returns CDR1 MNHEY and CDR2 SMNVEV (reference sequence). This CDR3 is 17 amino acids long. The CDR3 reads CASSPPLLRGRRNTIYF. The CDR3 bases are TGTGCCAGCTCTCCACCCCTTCTCAGGGGGCGCAGAAACACCATATATTTT.

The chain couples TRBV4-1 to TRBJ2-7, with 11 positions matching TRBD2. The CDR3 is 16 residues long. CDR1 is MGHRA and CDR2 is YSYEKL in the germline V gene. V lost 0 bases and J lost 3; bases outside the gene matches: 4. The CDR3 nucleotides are TGCGCCAGCAGCCAAGACTCTAGCGGGAGGTTCTACGAGCAGTACTTC. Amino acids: CASSQDSSGRFYEQYF.

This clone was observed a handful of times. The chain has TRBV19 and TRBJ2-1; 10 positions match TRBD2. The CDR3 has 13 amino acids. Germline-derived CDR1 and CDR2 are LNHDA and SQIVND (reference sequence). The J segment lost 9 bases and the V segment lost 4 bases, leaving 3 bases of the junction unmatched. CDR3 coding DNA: TGTGCCAGTAGTACGGTAGCGGGAGGTGAGCAGTTCTTC. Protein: CASSTVAGGEQFF.

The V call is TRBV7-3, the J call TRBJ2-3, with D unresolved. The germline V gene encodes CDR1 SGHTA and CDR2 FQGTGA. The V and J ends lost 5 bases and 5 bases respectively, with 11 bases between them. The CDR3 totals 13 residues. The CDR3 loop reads CASSPNKIDTQYF. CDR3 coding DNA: TGTGCCAGCAGCCCCAACAAAATAGATACGCAGTATTTT. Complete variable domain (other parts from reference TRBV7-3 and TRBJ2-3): GAGVSQTPSNKVTEKGKYVELRCDPISGHTALYWYRQSLGQGPEFLIYFQGTGAADDSGLPNDRFFAVRPEGSVSTLKIQRTERGDSAVYLCASSPNKIDTQYFGPGTRLTVL.

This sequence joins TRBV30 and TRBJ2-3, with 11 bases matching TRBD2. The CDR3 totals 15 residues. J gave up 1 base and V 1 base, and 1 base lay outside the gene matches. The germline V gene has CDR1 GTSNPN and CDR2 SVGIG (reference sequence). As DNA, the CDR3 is TGTGCCTGGAGTGGGGGACTAGCGGGCACAGATACGCAGTATTTT. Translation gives CAWSGGLAGTDTQYF.

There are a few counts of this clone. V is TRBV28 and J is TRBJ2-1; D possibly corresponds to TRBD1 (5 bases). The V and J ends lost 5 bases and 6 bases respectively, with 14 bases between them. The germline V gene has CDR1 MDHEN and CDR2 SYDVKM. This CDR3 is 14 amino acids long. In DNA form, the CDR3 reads TGTGCCAGCAGTCCCCCCCAGGGTAGCAATGAGCAGTTCTTC. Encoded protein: CASSPPQGSNEQFF.

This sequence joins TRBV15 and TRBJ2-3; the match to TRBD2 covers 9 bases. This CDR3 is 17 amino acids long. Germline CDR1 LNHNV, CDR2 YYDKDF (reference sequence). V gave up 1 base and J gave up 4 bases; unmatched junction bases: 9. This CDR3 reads CATSRVTWGGRADTQYF. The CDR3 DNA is TGTGCCACCAGCAGAGTCACGTGGGGCGGGAGGGCAGATACGCAGTATTTT.

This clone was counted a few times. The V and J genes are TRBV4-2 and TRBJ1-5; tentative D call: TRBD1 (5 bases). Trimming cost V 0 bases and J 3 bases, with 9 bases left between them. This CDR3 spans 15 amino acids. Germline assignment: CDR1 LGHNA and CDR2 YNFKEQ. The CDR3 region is CASSQDWDSNQPQHF. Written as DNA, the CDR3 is TGTGCCAGCAGCCAAGATTGGGACTCCAATCAGCCCCAGCATTTT.

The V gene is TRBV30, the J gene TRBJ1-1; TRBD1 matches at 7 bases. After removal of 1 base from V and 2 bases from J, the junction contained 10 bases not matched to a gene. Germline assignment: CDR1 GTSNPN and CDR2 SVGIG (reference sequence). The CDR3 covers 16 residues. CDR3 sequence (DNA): TGTGCCTGGAGTGAAACTGGGGACAGATATAACACTGAAGCTTTCTTT. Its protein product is CAWSETGDRYNTEAFF.

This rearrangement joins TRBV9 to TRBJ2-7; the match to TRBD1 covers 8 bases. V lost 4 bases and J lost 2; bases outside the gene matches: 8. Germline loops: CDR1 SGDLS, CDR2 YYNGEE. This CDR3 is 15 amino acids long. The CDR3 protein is CASSPPGQATYEQYF. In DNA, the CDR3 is TGTGCCAGCAGCCCACCGGGACAGGCAACCTACGAGCAGTACTTC.

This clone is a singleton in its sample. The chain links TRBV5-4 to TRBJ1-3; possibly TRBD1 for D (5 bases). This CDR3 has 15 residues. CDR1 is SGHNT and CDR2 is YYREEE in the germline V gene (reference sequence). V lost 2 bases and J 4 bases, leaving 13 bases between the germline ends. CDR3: CASSFIGTEGNTIYF. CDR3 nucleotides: TGTGCCAGCAGCTTCATAGGGACTGAGGGAAACACCATATATTTT.

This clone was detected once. The CDR3 DNA reads as TGTGCCAGCAGCTTTCCGGGGGAGGGTGAGACCCAGTACTTC. Residues: CASSFPGEGETQYF. The V call is TRBV13, the J call TRBJ2-5; 7 bases align to TRBD2. This CDR3 is built from 14 residues. The germline CDR1 and CDR2 sequences are PRHDT and FYEKMQ (reference sequence). V gave up 3 bases and J gave up 5 bases; unmatched junction bases: 6. Variable domain in full (rest from reference TRBV13 and TRBJ2-5): AAGVIQSPRHLIKEKRETATLKCYPIPRHDTVYWYQQGPGQDPQFLISFYEKMQSDKGSIPDRFSAQQFSDYHSELNMSSLELGDSALYFCASSFPGEGETQYFGPGTRLLVL.

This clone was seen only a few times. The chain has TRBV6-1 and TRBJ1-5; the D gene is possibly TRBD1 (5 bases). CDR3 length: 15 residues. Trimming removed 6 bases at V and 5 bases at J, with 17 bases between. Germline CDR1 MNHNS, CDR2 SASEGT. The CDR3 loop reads CASSRRDGGDQPQHF. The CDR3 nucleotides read TGTGCCAGCAGCCGCCGGGACGGCGGGGATCAGCCCCAGCATTTT.

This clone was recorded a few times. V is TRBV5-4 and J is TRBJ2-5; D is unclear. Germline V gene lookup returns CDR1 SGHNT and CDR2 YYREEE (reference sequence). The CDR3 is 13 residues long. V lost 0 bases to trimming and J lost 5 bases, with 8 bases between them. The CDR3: CASSLGEAETQYF. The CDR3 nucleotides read TGTGCCAGCAGCTTGGGAGAGGCCGAGACCCAGTACTTC.

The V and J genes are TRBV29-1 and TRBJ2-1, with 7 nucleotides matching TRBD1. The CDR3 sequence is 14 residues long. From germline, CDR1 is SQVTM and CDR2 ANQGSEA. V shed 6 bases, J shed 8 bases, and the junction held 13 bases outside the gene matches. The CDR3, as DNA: TGCAGCGTCCAGAGACAGGGTACGGGCGATGAGCAGTTCTTC. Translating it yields CSVQRQGTGDEQFF.

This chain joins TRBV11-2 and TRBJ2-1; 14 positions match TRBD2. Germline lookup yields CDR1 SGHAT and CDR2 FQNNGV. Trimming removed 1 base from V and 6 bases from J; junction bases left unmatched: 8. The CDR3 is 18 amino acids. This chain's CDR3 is CASSLGGTSGSTTNEQFF. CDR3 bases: TGTGCCAGCAGCTTAGGCGGGACTAGCGGGAGCACCACCAATGAGCAGTTCTTC.

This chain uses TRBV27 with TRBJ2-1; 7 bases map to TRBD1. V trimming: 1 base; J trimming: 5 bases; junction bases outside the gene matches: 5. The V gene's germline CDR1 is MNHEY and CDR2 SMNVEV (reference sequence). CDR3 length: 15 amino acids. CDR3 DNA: TGTGCCAGCAGTTTATATCCGGGACAGAACAATGAGCAGTTCTTC. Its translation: CASSLYPGQNNEQFF.

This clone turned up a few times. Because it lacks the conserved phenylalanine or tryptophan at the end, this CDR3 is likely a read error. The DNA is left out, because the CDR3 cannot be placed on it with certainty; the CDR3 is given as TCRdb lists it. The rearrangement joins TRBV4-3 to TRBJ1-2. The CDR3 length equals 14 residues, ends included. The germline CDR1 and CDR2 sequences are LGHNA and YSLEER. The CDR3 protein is CASSQGFGGTPISS.

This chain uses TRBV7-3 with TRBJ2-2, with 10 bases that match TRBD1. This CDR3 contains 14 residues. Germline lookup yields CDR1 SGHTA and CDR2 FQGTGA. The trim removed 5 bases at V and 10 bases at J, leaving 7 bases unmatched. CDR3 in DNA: TGTGCCAGCAGCCTAGGACAGGGGGGAGCGGAGCTGTTTTTT. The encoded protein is CASSLGQGGAELFF.

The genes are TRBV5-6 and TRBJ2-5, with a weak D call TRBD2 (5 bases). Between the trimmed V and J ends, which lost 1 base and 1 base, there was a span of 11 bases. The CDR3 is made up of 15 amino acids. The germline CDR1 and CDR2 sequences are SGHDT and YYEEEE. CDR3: CASSLPGLTQETQYF. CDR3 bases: TGTGCCAGCAGCTTGCCAGGACTTACCCAAGAGACCCAGTACTTC.

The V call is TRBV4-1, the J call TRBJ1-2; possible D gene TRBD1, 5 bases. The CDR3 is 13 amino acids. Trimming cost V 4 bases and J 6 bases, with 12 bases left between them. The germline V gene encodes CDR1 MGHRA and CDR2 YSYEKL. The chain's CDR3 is CASSRTGLNGYTF. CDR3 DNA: TGCGCCAGCAGCCGAACGGGACTAAATGGCTACACCTTC.

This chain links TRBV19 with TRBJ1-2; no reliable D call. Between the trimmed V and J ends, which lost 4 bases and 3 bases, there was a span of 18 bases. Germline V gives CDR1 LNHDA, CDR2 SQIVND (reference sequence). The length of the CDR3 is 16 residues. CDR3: CASSTPPGSSDYGYTF. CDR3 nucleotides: TGTGCCAGTAGTACTCCCCCAGGCTCGTCGGACTATGGCTACACCTTC.

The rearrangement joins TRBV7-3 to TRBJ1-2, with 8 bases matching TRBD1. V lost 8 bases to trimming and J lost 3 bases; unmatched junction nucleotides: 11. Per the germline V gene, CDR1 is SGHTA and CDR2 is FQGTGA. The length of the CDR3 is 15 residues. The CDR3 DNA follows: TGTGCCAGCTCCCTAAGGCCAGGGGGCGACTATGGCTACACCTTC. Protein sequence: CASSLRPGGDYGYTF.

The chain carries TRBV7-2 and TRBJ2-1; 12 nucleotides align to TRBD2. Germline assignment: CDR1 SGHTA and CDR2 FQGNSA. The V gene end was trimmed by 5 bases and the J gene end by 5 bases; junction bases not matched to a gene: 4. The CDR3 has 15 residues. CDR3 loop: CASSPRTSGDNEQFF. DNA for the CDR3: TGTGCCAGCAGCCCCAGGACTAGCGGGGACAATGAGCAGTTCTTC.

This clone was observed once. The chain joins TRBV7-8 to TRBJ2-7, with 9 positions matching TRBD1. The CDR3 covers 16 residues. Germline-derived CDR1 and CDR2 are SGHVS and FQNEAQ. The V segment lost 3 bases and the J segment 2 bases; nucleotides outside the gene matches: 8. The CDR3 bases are TGTGCCAGCAGCTTGCTACAGGGACAGGGCACCTACGAGCAGTACTTC. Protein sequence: CASSLLQGQGTYEQYF.